This T cell receptor (beta chain) was sequenced for a study of blood T cells in healthy people across ages. This clonotype has more than one count but fewer than ten. Then a second PCR, running about 6 to 11 cycles, was carried out with a sample-barcoded 5' primer and a J-beta primer mix. TCRdb reanalysed the 5' RACE reads using MiXCR and keeps one entry per CDR3 protein. The sample has around 990,000 distinct CDR3 sequences, around two fifths seen once. V dropped 2 bases and J dropped 0 bases, with 11 bases sitting between them. The CDR3 length is 15 residues. The V gene's germline CDR1 is MNHEY and CDR2 SMNVEV (reference sequence).

V is TRBV27 and J is TRBJ2-7; TRBD1 might be the D (6 bases). What was sequenced was blood. This receptor was obtained from a man between 18 and 29 years old in good health. For the CDR3, the DNA is TGTGCCAGCAGTTTAGGGGGACACAGCTCCTACGAGCAGTACTTC. Its protein product is CASSLGGHSSYEQYF.